This TCR beta chain was sequenced for a study of CD8 T cells in ankylosing spondylitis. The V end was cut by 7 bases, the J end by 9 bases, with 16 bases between. The CDR3 is made up of 13 amino acids. Germline V gene sequence: CDR1 MDHEN, CDR2 SYDVKM. About this clonotype itself: Its antigen is still unknown.

The study's findings and limits: The authors reported significant enrichment of disease-linked clones in matched ankylosing spondylitis synovial fluid. Before this, some motif variants had been reported in reactive arthritis synovial fluid and blood.

One entry per CDR3 protein, called by TCRdb with MiXCR from the 5' RACE reads. The repertoire holds 250,000 to 300,000 distinct CDR3 sequences, with around 20% as singletons. The sequence was obtained from a male donor with ankylosing spondylitis or in good health (not recorded which). Input material: blood, either unsorted or a sorted T cell fraction (not recorded which). The chain employs TRBV28 and TRBJ2-1; D might be TRBD1 or TRBD2, each matching 5 bases. The CDR3 DNA follows: TGTGCCAGCATCACACGGGGCGTCACTGAGCAGTTCTTC. Translating gives CASITRGVTEQFF.